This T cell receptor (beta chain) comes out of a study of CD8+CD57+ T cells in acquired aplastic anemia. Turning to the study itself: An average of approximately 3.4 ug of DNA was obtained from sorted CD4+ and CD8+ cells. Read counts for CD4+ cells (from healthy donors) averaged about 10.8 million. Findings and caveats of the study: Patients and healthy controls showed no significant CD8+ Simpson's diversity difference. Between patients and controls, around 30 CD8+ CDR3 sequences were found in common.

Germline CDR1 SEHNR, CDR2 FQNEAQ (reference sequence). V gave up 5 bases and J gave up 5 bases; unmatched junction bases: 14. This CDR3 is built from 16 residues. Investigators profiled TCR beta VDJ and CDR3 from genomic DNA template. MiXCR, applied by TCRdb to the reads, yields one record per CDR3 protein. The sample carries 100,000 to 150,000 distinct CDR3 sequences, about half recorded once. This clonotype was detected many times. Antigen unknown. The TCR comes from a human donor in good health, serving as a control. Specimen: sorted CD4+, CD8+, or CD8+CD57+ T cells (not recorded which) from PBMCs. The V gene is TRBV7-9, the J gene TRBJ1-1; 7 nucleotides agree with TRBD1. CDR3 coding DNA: TGTGCCAGCAGCCGCCCCCTTAACAGGGGCAGTACTGAAGCTTTCTTT. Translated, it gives CASSRPLNRGSTEAFF.